One sample yielded the 12 T cell receptor beta chains listed below, sequenced in a study of regulatory T cells in long-lasting Graves disease. Time point meaning: newly diagnosed GD, antithyroid drugs for less than 3 months. Following extraction of RNA from PBMCs, that RNA was used to make the TCR library. Construction of the TCR beta libraries employed iRepertoire HTBI primers in conjunction with Arm-PCR of CDR3 regions. One entry per CDR3 protein, called by TCRdb with MiXCR from the multiplex PCR reads. The sample carries 450,000 to 650,000 distinct CDR3 sequences, around 16% recorded once. The same sample was also used in a study of T cells in Graves' hyperthyroidism and ophthalmopathy.

The sequences come from peripheral blood mononuclear cells (PBMCs), collected at new diagnosis, from a patient treated with antithyroid drugs. The receptors stem from a woman aged 35-65 years with Graves disease.

This clonotype was detected ten times or more. This sequence joins TRBV19 and TRBJ1-1, with 7 bases that match TRBD1. The germline CDR1 and CDR2 sequences are LNHDA and SQIVND (reference sequence). V lost 4 bases and J lost 1; bases outside the gene matches: 6. There are 15 residues in the CDR3. CDR3 in amino acids: CASSNPGQQNTEAFF. The CDR3 coding sequence is TGTGCCAGTAGTAACCCGGGACAGCAGAACACTGAAGCTTTCTTT.

As for this clonotype: This may be a read error: a much more frequent sequence differs by one nucleotide. This chain links TRBV7-9 with TRBJ1-2; D gene uncertain. The CDR3 loop spans 13 amino acids. CDR1 and CDR2 (germline): SEHNR, FQNEAQ (reference sequence). CDR3: CASSPTYNYGYAF. As DNA, the CDR3 is TGTGCCAGCAGCCCGACCTATAACTATGGCTACGCCTTC.

This clonotype was observed at least ten times. The chain uses TRBV20-1 and TRBJ2-7; possible D gene TRBD2, 5 bases. From germline, CDR1 is DFQATT and CDR2 SNEGSKA (reference sequence). This CDR3 region has 14 residues. V lost 3 bases and J 0 bases, leaving 12 bases between the germline ends. The DNA for the CDR3 is TGCAGTGCTAGGGTAGTAGAGGGCTCCTACGAGCAGTACTTC. It yields the protein CSARVVEGSYEQYF.

This chain joins TRBV7-9 and TRBJ2-1, with D tentatively TRBD2 (5 bases). The length of the CDR3 is 14 residues. The V end lost 1 base, the J end lost 6 bases, and 10 bases lay between the germline ends. Germline V gene lookup returns CDR1 SEHNR and CDR2 FQNEAQ (reference sequence). The CDR3 DNA reads as TGTGCCAGCAGCTTAGTCGGGGAGAGCAATGAGCAGTTCTTC. This gives the protein CASSLVGESNEQFF.

This clonotype appeared many times. The chain couples TRBV20-1 to TRBJ2-1; the D gene is possibly TRBD1 (5 bases). Germline CDR1 reads DFQATT; CDR2 reads SNEGSKA (reference sequence). V lost 2 bases and J 3 bases, leaving 14 bases between the germline ends. This CDR3 contains 15 residues. CDR3 nucleotide sequence: TGCAGTGCTAGAAGGCAGGGAACAGACTACAATGAGCAGTTCTTC. Its protein is CSARRQGTDYNEQFF.

The chain combines TRBV7-2 with TRBJ2-3, with 10 bases lining up with TRBD2. Germline CDR1 and CDR2: SGHTA and FQGNSA. This CDR3 is 17 amino acids long. The V segment lost 4 bases and the J segment 2 bases; nucleotides outside the gene matches: 9. DNA of the CDR3: TGTGCCAGCAGCTACGGGTTAGCGGGGGGCATCACAGATACGCAGTATTTT. Amino acid sequence: CASSYGLAGGITDTQYF.

The chain recombines TRBV7-2 with TRBJ1-2; 7 bases fit TRBD1. The CDR3 runs 13 residues. V shed 10 bases and J 4 bases; nucleotides not matched to a gene: 9. Germline CDR1 is SGHTA and CDR2 is FQGNSA. CDR3 sequence reads: CATLKGASYGYTF. The CDR3 DNA sequence: TGTGCCACCCTGAAGGGGGCGAGCTATGGCTACACCTTC.

The V gene is TRBV18, the J gene TRBJ2-7; D possibly corresponds to TRBD2 (6 bases). Germline V gene data show CDR1 as KGHSH and CDR2 as LQKENI. Trimming took 1 base from V and 0 from J, leaving 7 bases between them. CDR3 length: 14 residues. This CDR3 reads CASSPRRDSYEQYF. The CDR3 DNA reads TGTGCCAGCTCACCACGGCGGGACTCCTACGAGCAGTACTTC.

This clonotype was observed at least ten times. The gene calls are TRBV7-9 and TRBJ2-1, with D possibly being TRBD2 (6 bases). V gave up 0 bases and J gave up 7 bases, with 13 bases separating them. Germline CDR1 is SEHNR and CDR2 is FQNEAQ (reference sequence). The CDR3 is 15 amino acids. The CDR3, as DNA: TGTGCCAGCAGCTTAGCGGCGCTTCGGGGGAATGAGCAGTTCTTC. This codes for CASSLAALRGNEQFF.

This chain links TRBV29-1 with TRBJ2-7; possibly TRBD2 for D (6 bases). CDR1 SQVTM and CDR2 ANQGSEA come from the germline V gene. This CDR3 comprises 12 residues. Trimming shortened V by 6 bases and J by 1 base, and 10 bases separated the two germline ends. CDR3 loop: CSVAGTSYEQYF. The CDR3, as DNA: TGCAGCGTCGCCGGGACTTCCTACGAGCAGTACTTC.

The V and J genes are TRBV4-2 and TRBJ2-3; 9 bases are a match to TRBD2. CDR3 length: 16 amino acids. With 4 bases clipped from V and 4 bases from J, the junction kept 9 bases outside the gene matches. Germline lookup yields CDR1 LGHNA and CDR2 YNFKEQ. The CDR3 loop reads CASSLRGGGAADTQYF. The CDR3, as DNA: TGTGCCAGCAGCCTCCGGGGCGGGGGGGCGGCAGATACGCAGTATTTT.

In this sample, this clonotype turned up many times. This chain uses TRBV7-3 with TRBJ2-7; D is unresolved. Trimming removed 4 bases from V and 0 bases from J, with 7 bases in between. CDR3 length equals 13 residues. Germline CDR1 SGHTA, CDR2 FQGTGA. CDR3 sequence (DNA): TGTGCCAGCAGCTCGTATCCCTCCTACGAGCAGTACTTC. Its protein product is CASSSYPSYEQYF.